These 19 T cell receptor beta chains were all obtained from the same sample, sequenced in a study of T cell responses to AZD1222 COVID-19 vaccine. Assay: immunoSEQ multiplex PCR; the TCRdb copy retains only in-frame clones and omits some. The profile shows 150,000 to 200,000 clones, approximately 87% of them singletons. The specimen comprised peripheral blood, sampled on day 0 of MenACWY control vaccination. These receptors originate from an adult in good health.

V and J are TRBV7-8 and TRBJ2-7; 10 bases line up with TRBD2. Trimming removed 5 bases from V and 2 bases from J; junction bases left unmatched: 9. The CDR3 has 16 residues. The germline V gene encodes CDR1 SGHVS and CDR2 FQNEAQ. Here the CDR3 DNA reads TGTGCCAGCAGCCTACGGACTAGCGGTCGCCCCTACGAGCAGTACTTC. Its protein product is CASSLRTSGRPYEQYF.

The chain combines TRBV5-8 with TRBJ1-5; D remains ambiguous. Germline lookup yields CDR1 SGHTS and CDR2 YDEGEE. The CDR3 runs 15 residues. V was shortened by 2 bases and J by 6 bases, with 15 bases between the two germline ends. The CDR3 spells CASSLQSSGSQPQHF. CDR3 DNA: TGTGCCAGCAGCTTACAGTCAAGTGGTTCTCAGCCCCAGCATTTT.

The V call is TRBV7-6, the J call TRBJ2-5, with 8 bases matching TRBD1. The length of the CDR3 is 15 residues. Germline V gives CDR1 SGHVS, CDR2 FNYEAQ. V shed 5 bases and J 4 bases; nucleotides not matched to a gene: 9. In nucleotides, the CDR3 is TGTGCCAGCAGCCCTAGGCAGGGGGCGGGAGAGACCCAGTACTTC. Translated: CASSPRQGAGETQYF.

This chain joins TRBV5-1 and TRBJ1-2; no reliable D call. The CDR3 runs to 12 residues. CDR1 is SGHRS and CDR2 is YFSETQ in the germline V gene. The V and J ends lost 4 bases and 6 bases respectively, with 10 bases between them. The CDR3 loop reads CASSLPLDGYTF. In nucleotides, the CDR3 is TGCGCCAGCAGCCTCCCGTTGGATGGCTACACCTTC.

This chain links TRBV3-1 (or the pseudogene TRBV3-2) with TRBJ1-6; no clear D. The CDR3 extends over 12 amino acids. V lost 0 bases and J lost 12, with 6 bases in between. Per germline, CDR1 LGHDT and CDR2 YNNKEL (reference sequence). Written as DNA, the CDR3 is TGTGCCAGCAGCCAAGAGGGAGGACCCCTCCACTTT. Residues: CASSQEGGPLHF.

Written as DNA, the CDR3 is TGTGCCAGCAGCTTAGTGCGCGGAAACTACGAGCAGTACTTC. Translation: CASSLVRGNYEQYF. The chain is built from TRBV7-2 and TRBJ2-7, with unresolved D. Trimming took off 1 base at V and 3 bases at J, with 10 bases between the two ends. The V gene's germline CDR1 is SGHTA and CDR2 FQGNSA. This CDR3 is built from 14 residues.

J is TRBJ2-1 and V is TRBV13; TRBD2 matches 8 bases. The germline V gene encodes CDR1 PRHDT and CDR2 FYEKMQ (reference sequence). After removal of 2 bases from V and 6 bases from J, the junction contained 15 bases not matched to a gene. The CDR3 loop spans 18 amino acids. CDR3: CASSLLVPGLDSGNEQFF. Here the CDR3 DNA reads TGTGCCAGCAGCTTACTTGTCCCGGGACTAGATTCGGGCAATGAGCAGTTCTTC.

The chain employs TRBV10-2 and TRBJ1-4; D remains ambiguous. Trimming shortened V by 7 bases and J by 8 bases, and 14 bases separated the two germline ends. The CDR3 is 13 residues long. Germline values: CDR1 WSHSY, CDR2 SAAADI. The CDR3, as DNA: TGCGCCAGCATCGGGGAAGGAAAGGAAAAACTGTTTTTT. Amino acid sequence: CASIGEGKEKLFF.

The chain couples TRBV9 to TRBJ2-7; D could derive from TRBD1 or TRBD2 (5 bases each). Germline-derived CDR1 and CDR2 are SGDLS and YYNGEE. Trimming stripped 7 bases from V and 6 bases from J, with 11 bases between. The CDR3 totals 11 residues. The CDR3 DNA reads TGTGCCAGCGGGACCGGTAGCGAGCAGTACTTC. The encoded protein is CASGTGSEQYF. The full variable domain, in which reference TRBV9 and TRBJ2-7 provide the parts outside the CDR3, is DSGVTQTPKHLITATGQRVTLRCSPRSGDLSVYWYQQSLDQGLQFLIQYYNGEERAKGNILERFSAQQFPDLHSELNLSSLELGDSALYFCASGTGSEQYFGPGTRLTVT.

This chain links TRBV13 with TRBJ2-7; D is ambiguous. Trimming took off 0 bases at V and 7 bases at J, with 10 bases between the two ends. Germline CDR1 is PRHDT and CDR2 is FYEKMQ (reference sequence). The CDR3 runs to 13 residues. Written as DNA, the CDR3 is TGTGCCAGCAGCTTAGGCGATGCGAGTGAGCAGTACTTC. Translated, it gives CASSLGDASEQYF.

V gene TRBV29-1 combines with J gene TRBJ1-5; D might be TRBD1 (5 bases). V was clipped by 3 bases and J by 2 bases, with 8 bases between them. This CDR3 has 13 amino acids. The germline V gene has CDR1 SQVTM and CDR2 ANQGSEA. The CDR3 DNA sequence: TGCAGCGTTGACTCGGGGGGCAATCAGCCCCAGCATTTT. This gives the protein CSVDSGGNQPQHF.

This sequence joins TRBV4-1 and TRBJ2-7; 7 nucleotides align to TRBD1. Germline loops: CDR1 MGHRA, CDR2 YSYEKL. The CDR3 covers 16 residues. V was clipped by 0 bases and J by 3 bases; unmatched bases: 8. The CDR3, as DNA: TGCGCCAGCAGCCAAGATAGAGGGGGACAGCTCTACGAGCAGTACTTC. It is translated as CASSQDRGGQLYEQYF.

The chain combines TRBV28 with TRBJ1-1; tentative D call: TRBD1 (5 bases). Deletions cut 5 bases from V and 2 bases from J, with 18 bases between. In germline, CDR1 is MDHEN, CDR2 SYDVKM. The CDR3 extends over 16 amino acids. CDR3 coding DNA: TGTGCCAGCAGTCCTGGTGGGCGACAGTTTAACACTGAAGCTTTCTTT. Its translation: CASSPGGRQFNTEAFF. The full variable domain, its missing parts supplied by reference TRBV28 and TRBJ1-1, is DVKVTQSSRYLVKRTGEKVFLECVQDMDHENMFWYRQDPGLGLRLIYFSYDVKMKEKGDIPEGYSVSREKKERFSLILESASTNQTSMYLCASSPGGRQFNTEAFFGQGTRLTVV.

The chain has TRBV7-2 and TRBJ2-3; D is uncertain. The CDR3 runs to 13 residues. V was trimmed by 5 bases and J by 4 bases, leaving 10 bases between them. From germline, CDR1 is SGHTA and CDR2 FQGNSA. CDR3 loop: CASSLDGADTQYF. The CDR3 bases are TGTGCCAGCAGCCTCGACGGCGCAGATACGCAGTATTTT.

The rearrangement links TRBV28 to TRBJ2-1, with no clear D. V was cut by 3 bases and J by 4 bases, with 13 bases left in between. Germline CDR1 reads MDHEN; CDR2 reads SYDVKM. CDR3 length equals 15 residues. In nucleotides, the CDR3 is TGTGCCAGCAGTTTGGGCCTTTACCAGTACAATGAGCAGTTCTTC. Its translation is CASSLGLYQYNEQFF. Together with reference TRBV28 and TRBJ2-1, the CDR3 gives the full variable domain: DVKVTQSSRYLVKRTGEKVFLECVQDMDHENMFWYRQDPGLGLRLIYFSYDVKMKEKGDIPEGYSVSREKKERFSLILESASTNQTSMYLCASSLGLYQYNEQFFGPGTRLTVL.

The chain employs TRBV20-1 and TRBJ1-4; TRBD1 matches at 7 bases. V lost 6 bases, J lost 10 bases, and 5 bases stayed unmatched. The germline gives CDR1 DFQATT, CDR2 SNEGSKA (reference sequence). The CDR3 is 11 amino acids. The DNA for the CDR3 is TGCAGTGCCACGGCAGGGGGAAAACTGTTTTTT. Protein: CSATAGGKLFF.

The chain recombines TRBV5-6 with TRBJ2-1, with 9 bases lining up with TRBD2. The germline V gene has CDR1 SGHDT and CDR2 YYEEEE. J was trimmed by 1 base and V by 7 bases; bases with no gene match: 12. The CDR3 has 17 residues. The CDR3 region is CASSSSGTFRSYNEQFF. CDR3 nucleotide sequence: TGTGCCAGCTCCTCTAGCGGGACCTTCCGATCCTACAATGAGCAGTTCTTC.

This clone appeared once. V gene TRBV19 combines with J gene TRBJ2-7; D gene ambiguous. With 0 bases removed from V and 2 bases from J, the gap between germline ends came to 14 bases. Germline assignment: CDR1 LNHDA and CDR2 SQIVND (reference sequence). This CDR3 is 16 amino acids long. The DNA for the CDR3 is TGTGCCAGTAGTATAGAGCCGCCTCCGGGCCCCTACGAGCAGTACTTC. Its translation is CASSIEPPPGPYEQYF.

J is TRBJ1-4 and V is TRBV2; weak D call: TRBD1 (5 bases). The germline V gene has CDR1 SNHLY and CDR2 FYNNEI. The CDR3 length is 15 residues. Trimming pared 0 bases from V and 7 bases from J, leaving 12 bases between. This chain's CDR3 is CASSEARTGFEKLFF. CDR3 nucleotide sequence: TGTGCCAGCAGTGAAGCCCGCACAGGTTTTGAAAAACTGTTTTTT.